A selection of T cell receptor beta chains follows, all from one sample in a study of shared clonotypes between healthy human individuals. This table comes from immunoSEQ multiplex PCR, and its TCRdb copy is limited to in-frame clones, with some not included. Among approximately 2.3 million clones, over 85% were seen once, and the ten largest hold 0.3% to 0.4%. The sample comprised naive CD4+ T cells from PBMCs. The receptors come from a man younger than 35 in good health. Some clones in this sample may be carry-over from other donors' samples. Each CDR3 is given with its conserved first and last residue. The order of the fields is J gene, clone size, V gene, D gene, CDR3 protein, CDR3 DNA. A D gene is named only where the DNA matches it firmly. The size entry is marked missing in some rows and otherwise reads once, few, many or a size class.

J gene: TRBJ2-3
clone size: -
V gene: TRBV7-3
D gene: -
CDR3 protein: CASSLPGVTQYF
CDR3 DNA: TGTGCCAGCAGCTTGCCAGGGGTTACGCAGTATTTT

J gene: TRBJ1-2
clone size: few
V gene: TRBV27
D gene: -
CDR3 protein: CASGRRNYGYTF
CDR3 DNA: TGTGCCAGCGGCAGGCGTAACTATGGCTACACCTTC

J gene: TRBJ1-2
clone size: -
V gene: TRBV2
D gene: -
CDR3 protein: CASSELTPDPFYRLF
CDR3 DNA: TGTGCCAGCAGTGAACTGACACCTGACCCCTTCTATAGACTCTTC

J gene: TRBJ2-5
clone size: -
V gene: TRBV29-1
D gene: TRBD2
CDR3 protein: CSVRSGSIEETQYF
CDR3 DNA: TGCAGCGTTCGCAGCGGGAGTATCGAAGAGACCCAGTACTTC

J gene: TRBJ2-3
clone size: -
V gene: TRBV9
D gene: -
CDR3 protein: CASSVRGTDTQYF
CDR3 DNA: TGTGCCAGCAGCGTGCGGGGCACAGATACGCAGTATTTT

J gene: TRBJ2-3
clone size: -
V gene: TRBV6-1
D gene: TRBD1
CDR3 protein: CASITGGTDTQYF
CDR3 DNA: TGTGCCAGCATCACAGGGGGCACAGATACGCAGTATTTT

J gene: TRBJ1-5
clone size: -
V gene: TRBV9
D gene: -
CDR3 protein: CASSGSGGGWPQHF
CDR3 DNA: TGTGCCAGCAGCGGAAGCGGGGGGGGGTGGCCCCAGCATTTT

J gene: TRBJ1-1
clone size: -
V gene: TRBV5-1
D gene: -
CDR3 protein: CASSLAPGGNTEAFF
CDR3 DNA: TGCGCCAGCAGCTTGGCCCCGGGAGGGAACACTGAAGCTTTCTTT

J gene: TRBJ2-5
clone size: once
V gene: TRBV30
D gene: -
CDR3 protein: CAWGGTKKETQYF
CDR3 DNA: TGTGCCTGGGGCGGGACCAAAAAAGAGACCCAGTACTTC

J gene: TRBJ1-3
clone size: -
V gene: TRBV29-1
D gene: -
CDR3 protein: CSAQDSNSGNTIYF
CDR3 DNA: TGCAGCGCCCAGGACAGCAACTCTGGAAACACCATATATTTT

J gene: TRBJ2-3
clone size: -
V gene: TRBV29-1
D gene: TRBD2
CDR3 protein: CSVERLAGVLDTQYF
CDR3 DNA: TGCAGCGTTGAACGGCTAGCGGGAGTTCTAGATACGCAGTATTTT

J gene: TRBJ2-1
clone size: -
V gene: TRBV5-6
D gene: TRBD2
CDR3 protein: CASNSGASGRGYGEQFF
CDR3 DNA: TGTGCCAGCAACTCCGGGGCTAGCGGGAGGGGATACGGTGAGCAGTTCTTC

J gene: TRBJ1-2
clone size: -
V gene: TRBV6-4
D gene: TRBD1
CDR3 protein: CASRLGGLVYGYTF
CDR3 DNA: TGTGCCAGCAGACTAGGGGGCTTGGTCTATGGCTACACCTTC

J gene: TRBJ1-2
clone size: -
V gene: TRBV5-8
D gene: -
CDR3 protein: CASSVYGYTF
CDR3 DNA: TGTGCCAGCAGCGTCTATGGCTACACCTTC

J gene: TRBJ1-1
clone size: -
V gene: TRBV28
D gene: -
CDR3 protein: CASSTPGTEAFF
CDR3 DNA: TGTGCCAGCAGTACGCCGGGCACTGAAGCTTTCTTT

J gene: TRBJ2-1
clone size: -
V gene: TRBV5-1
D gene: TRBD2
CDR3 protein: CASSLLPIGEGNEQFF
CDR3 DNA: TGCGCCAGCAGCTTGTTGCCGATTGGGGAGGGCAATGAGCAGTTCTTC

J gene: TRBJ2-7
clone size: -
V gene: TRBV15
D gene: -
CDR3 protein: CATSKAQGYEQYF
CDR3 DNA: TGTGCCACCAGCAAAGCCCAGGGCTACGAGCAGTACTTC

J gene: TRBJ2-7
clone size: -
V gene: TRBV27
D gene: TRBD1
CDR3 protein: CASSIDRAWAYEQYF
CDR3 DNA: TGTGCCAGCAGCATCGACAGGGCGTGGGCCTACGAGCAGTACTTC

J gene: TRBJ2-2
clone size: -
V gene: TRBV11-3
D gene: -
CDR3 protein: CASSLGVRQDTGELFF
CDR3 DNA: TGTGCCAGCAGCTTGGGGGTGAGACAGGACACCGGGGAGCTGTTTTTT

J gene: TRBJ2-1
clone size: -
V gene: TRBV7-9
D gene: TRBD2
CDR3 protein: CASSLGLAGRGDEQFF
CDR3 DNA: TGTGCCAGCAGCTTAGGACTAGCGGGAAGGGGGGATGAGCAGTTCTTC

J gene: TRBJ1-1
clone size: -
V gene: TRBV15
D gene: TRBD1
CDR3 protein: CATSRGGQGTEAFF
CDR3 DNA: TGTGCCACCAGCAGAGGGGGACAGGGCACTGAAGCTTTCTTT

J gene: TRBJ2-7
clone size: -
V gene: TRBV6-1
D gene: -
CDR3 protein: CASSEGPGIYEQYF
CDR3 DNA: TGTGCCAGCAGTGAAGGCCCAGGGATTTACGAGCAGTACTTC

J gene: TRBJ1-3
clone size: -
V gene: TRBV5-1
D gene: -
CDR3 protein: CASSLANRGNTIYF
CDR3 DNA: TGCGCCAGCAGCTTGGCGAACCGGGGAAACACCATATATTTT

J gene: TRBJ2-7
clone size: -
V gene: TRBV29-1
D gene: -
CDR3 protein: CSVEAGNLYEQYF
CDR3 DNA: TGCAGCGTTGAAGCGGGGAACCTGTACGAGCAGTACTTC

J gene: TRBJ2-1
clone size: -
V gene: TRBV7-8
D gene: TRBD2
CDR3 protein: CASSLAQPSGDVEQFF
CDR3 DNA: TGTGCCAGCAGCTTAGCGCAACCTAGCGGGGACGTGGAGCAGTTCTTC

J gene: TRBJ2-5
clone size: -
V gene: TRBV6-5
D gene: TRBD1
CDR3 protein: CASRPPGGAETQYF
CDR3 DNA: TGTGCCAGCAGGCCCCCAGGGGGAGCAGAGACCCAGTACTTC